Below are 17 T cell receptor beta chains sequenced from a single sample in a study of shared clonotypes between healthy human individuals. Sequenced by immunoSEQ multiplex PCR; TCRdb stores in-frame clones only, minus some. Found here are 1,500,000 or so clones, roughly 98.5% of them singletons; the top ten hold roughly 0.35%. The sample comprised naive CD4+ T cells sorted from blood. Described subset: CD45RA+ positively selected. The source is a man under 40 in good health.

The chain carries TRBV28 and TRBJ2-7; 11 bases line up with TRBD1. In germline, CDR1 is MDHEN, CDR2 SYDVKM. V shed 3 bases and J 6 bases; nucleotides not matched to a gene: 7. The CDR3 is 15 residues long. CDR3 loop: CASSFAGTGGTEQYF. The CDR3 DNA sequence: TGTGCCAGCAGTTTCGCCGGGACAGGGGGTACCGAGCAGTACTTC. Full variable domain (outside the CDR3, taken from reference TRBV28 and TRBJ2-7): DVKVTQSSRYLVKRTGEKVFLECVQDMDHENMFWYRQDPGLGLRLIYFSYDVKMKEKGDIPEGYSVSREKKERFSLILESASTNQTSMYLCASSFAGTGGTEQYFGPGTRLTVT.

V and J are TRBV27 and TRBJ2-1; 10 bases map to TRBD2. The V gene's germline CDR1 is MNHEY and CDR2 SMNVEV (reference sequence). After removal of 3 bases from V and 6 bases from J, the junction contained 5 bases not matched to a gene. The CDR3 has 15 residues. The CDR3 spells CASSFDLAGANEQFF. The CDR3 DNA follows: TGTGCCAGCAGTTTTGATCTAGCGGGAGCCAATGAGCAGTTCTTC.

V is TRBV28 and J is TRBJ1-1, with D maybe TRBD1 (5 bases). CDR3 size: 16 residues. V was clipped by 4 bases and J by 0 bases, with 15 bases between them. Germline V gene sequence: CDR1 MDHEN, CDR2 SYDVKM. CDR3 protein: CASSSSPRDLNTEAFF. The CDR3 coding sequence is TGTGCCAGCAGTTCATCCCCCCGGGACCTGAACACTGAAGCTTTCTTT.

J is TRBJ1-4 and V is TRBV18; TRBD1 agrees at 7 bases. Germline V gene lookup returns CDR1 KGHSH and CDR2 LQKENI. The V segment lost 8 bases and the J segment 4 bases; nucleotides outside the gene matches: 4. CDR3 length: 13 amino acids. The CDR3 protein is CASRQGLNEKLFF. For the CDR3, the DNA is TGTGCCAGCCGACAGGGACTTAATGAAAAACTGTTTTTT. Together with reference TRBV18 and TRBJ1-4, the CDR3 gives the full variable domain: NAGVMQNPRHLVRRRGQEARLRCSPMKGHSHVYWYRQLPEEGLKFMVYLQKENIIDESGMPKERFSAEFPKEGPSILRIQQVVRGDSAAYFCASRQGLNEKLFFGSGTQLSVL.

The rearrangement joins TRBV6-1 to TRBJ1-1, with D possibly being TRBD1 (5 bases). Germline V gives CDR1 MNHNS, CDR2 SASEGT. Trimming pared 2 bases from V and 1 base from J, leaving 14 bases between. There are 16 residues in the CDR3. The CDR3 region has the DNA TGTGCCAGCAGTGAATCCCCGGGACGGGGGAACACTGAAGCTTTCTTT. Amino acid sequence: CASSESPGRGNTEAFF.

The rearrangement uses TRBV30 and TRBJ2-1; D unclear. V was shortened by 4 bases and J by 6 bases, with 10 bases between the two germline ends. Germline V gene lookup returns CDR1 GTSNPN and CDR2 SVGIG (reference sequence). The CDR3 loop spans 12 amino acids. CDR3 coding DNA: TGTGCCTGGACTGTAACCGGCAATGAGCAGTTCTTC. Translated, it gives CAWTVTGNEQFF.

The chain has TRBV15 and TRBJ2-7, with a tentative D call TRBD2 (6 bases). Germline V lookup: CDR1 LNHNV, CDR2 YYDKDF (reference sequence). This CDR3 spans 15 amino acids. The V end lost 5 bases, the J end lost 7 bases, and 21 bases lay between the germline ends. CDR3 sequence reads: CATSGHRAGLGEQYF. As DNA, the CDR3 is TGTGCCACCAGCGGGCACAGAGCGGGCCTGGGGGAGCAGTACTTC.

The chain recombines TRBV5-1 with TRBJ2-5; D is perhaps TRBD2 (5 bases). Germline V lookup: CDR1 SGHRS, CDR2 YFSETQ. The CDR3 runs 15 residues. Trimming stripped 4 bases from V and 2 bases from J, with 15 bases between. This chain's CDR3 is CASSGSDQPQETQYF. The CDR3 DNA sequence: TGCGCCAGCAGCGGGAGCGACCAACCACAAGAGACCCAGTACTTC.

The table lists this clone with a few counts. The sample has other DNA sequences that encode this CDR3 too. This chain links TRBV9 with TRBJ2-7, with TRBD2 matching over 7 bases. The germline gives CDR1 SGDLS, CDR2 YYNGEE. This CDR3 contains 14 residues. J gave up 3 bases and V 0 bases, and 3 bases lay outside the gene matches. CDR3 in DNA: TGTGCCAGCAGCGTAGGACTAGCCGGCTACGAGCAGTACTTC. Translation: CASSVGLAGYEQYF.

The chain employs TRBV11-2 and TRBJ2-1; possibly TRBD1 for D (6 bases). V was trimmed by 6 bases and J by 4 bases, leaving 19 bases between them. Germline CDR1 is SGHAT and CDR2 is FQNNGV. This CDR3 is 16 amino acids long. CDR3 coding DNA: TGTGCCAGCAGATCGGCAAGGACAGATCCTTACAATGAGCAGTTCTTC. Protein: CASRSARTDPYNEQFF.

The chain is built from TRBV7-9 and TRBJ1-1, with a possible D match to TRBD1 (6 bases). Germline CDR1 is SEHNR and CDR2 is FQNEAQ (reference sequence). V lost 4 bases and J lost 1, with 13 bases in between. The CDR3 has 15 residues. The CDR3 sequence: CASSSGQFTNTEAFF. CDR3 DNA: TGTGCCAGCAGCTCCGGACAGTTCACGAACACTGAAGCTTTCTTT.

V gene TRBV2 combines with J gene TRBJ2-3; no reliable D call. This CDR3 is built from 8 residues. Germline V gene data show CDR1 as SNHLY and CDR2 as FYNNEI. The chain's CDR3 is CSTDTQYF. DNA for the CDR3: TGTAGCACAGATACGCAGTATTTT.

In its sample, this clone was seen once. The chain combines TRBV6-1 with TRBJ2-7; TRBD2 aligns across 7 bases. The CDR3 consists of 15 residues. Germline CDR1 is MNHNS and CDR2 is SASEGT. The ends lost 1 base at V and 3 bases at J; junction bases unmatched: 6. Here the CDR3 DNA reads TGTGCCAGCAGTGAAGGGGCGGGAGCTATCTACGAGCAGTACTTC. This codes for CASSEGAGAIYEQYF.

V is TRBV5-1 and J is TRBJ2-3, with 10 bases matching TRBD2. V shed 2 bases, J shed 2 bases, and the junction held 2 bases outside the gene matches. The V gene's germline CDR1 is SGHRS and CDR2 YFSETQ. The CDR3 runs 15 residues. For the CDR3, the DNA is TGCGCCAGCAGCTTACTAGCGGGAACCACAGATACGCAGTATTTT. Translated: CASSLLAGTTDTQYF.

The J gene is TRBJ2-1, the V gene TRBV5-1, with 14 bases matching TRBD2. The CDR3 totals 17 residues. The trim removed 4 bases at V and 5 bases at J, leaving 8 bases unmatched. Germline V CDR1 and CDR2: SGHRS, YFSETQ. The chain's CDR3 is CASSHRLAGGGHNEQFF. The DNA of the CDR3 is TGCGCCAGCAGCCACCGACTAGCGGGAGGGGGGCACAATGAGCAGTTCTTC. The full variable domain, completed using reference TRBV5-1 and TRBJ2-1, is KAGVTQTPRYLIKTRGQQVTLSCSPISGHRSVSWYQQTPGQGLQFLFEYFSETQRNKGNFPGRFSGRQFSNSRSEMNVSTLELGDSALYLCASSHRLAGGGHNEQFFGPGTRLTVL.

The chain carries TRBV29-1 and TRBJ2-1; D may be TRBD2 (6 bases). CDR1 SQVTM and CDR2 ANQGSEA come from the germline V gene. The CDR3 is 16 residues long. The V end was cut by 4 bases, the J end by 2 bases, with 18 bases between. The chain's CDR3 is CSVGDVADIAYNEQFF. In nucleotides, the CDR3 is TGCAGCGTTGGCGATGTAGCGGATATAGCCTACAATGAGCAGTTCTTC.

The gene calls are TRBV19 and TRBJ1-1; unclear D gene. The V and J ends lost 5 bases and 3 bases respectively, with 13 bases between them. Per the germline V gene, CDR1 is LNHDA and CDR2 is SQIVND (reference sequence). The CDR3 is 14 amino acids. The CDR3 is CASSPMWSYTEAFF. Written as DNA, the CDR3 is TGTGCCAGTAGTCCAATGTGGTCTTACACTGAAGCTTTCTTT.